The clone carrying this T cell receptor beta chain was counted at least ten times. What it binds is not known. Unique molecular identifiers (one per individual cDNA molecule) were attached. TCRdb reanalysed the 5' RACE reads using MiXCR and keeps one entry per CDR3 protein. The sample carries 55,000 or so distinct CDR3 sequences, roughly 6.2% recorded once. This sample stems from a study of early T cells in non-severe SARS-CoV-2 infection. Study-level information: Sequencing of unsorted whole blood was done on bulk RNA, leaving chains unpaired.

This CDR3 contains 15 residues. V lost 5 bases and J lost 1; bases outside the gene matches: 7. Germline V gives CDR1 LNHDA, CDR2 SQIVND (reference sequence). Study findings and constraints: Matching against VDJdb likely underestimated virus-specific expansions, favoring anti-spike CD8.

Sequenced sample: whole blood. The sequence was obtained from an adult who was a healthcare worker with PCR-confirmed SARS-CoV-2 infection or an uninfected control (not recorded which). The genes are TRBV19 and TRBJ2-7; 8 nucleotides line up with TRBD1. CDR3 sequence reads: CASSSGTGESYEQYF. CDR3 in DNA: TGTGCCAGTAGTTCGGGGACAGGAGAATCCTACGAGCAGTACTTC.